This T cell receptor (beta chain) was captured in a study of beta chain features in type 1 diabetes. The isolated RNA, all of it, was reverse transcribed, so expressed TCRB transcripts were what got sequenced. Sequenced by immunoSEQ multiplex PCR; TCRdb stores in-frame clones only, minus some. The table has around 300,000 clones, 15% seen once. Study-wide findings and caveats: The naive, central memory and Treg TCRB repertoires showed an apparent similarity that was greater among patients than among healthy donors. Moderately but significantly shorter TCRB CDR3s were found in Type 1 diabetes patients in all four CD4+ subsets.

Once sorted, every population was more than 98% pure. The sample holds a few counts of this clone. Its antigen remains unknown. The sequence was obtained from a man aged 18 to 30 with type 1 diabetes. Sequencing was performed on naive CD4+ T cells from blood.

DNA of the CDR3: TGTGCCAGCATTGGTGGCCCGAACACTGAAGCTTTCTTT. This gives the protein CASIGGPNTEAFF. The rearrangement joins TRBV2 to TRBJ1-1; D gene ambiguous. V was clipped by 7 bases and J by 1 base, with 10 bases between them. The CDR3 is made up of 13 amino acids. Germline V gives CDR1 SNHLY, CDR2 FYNNEI.